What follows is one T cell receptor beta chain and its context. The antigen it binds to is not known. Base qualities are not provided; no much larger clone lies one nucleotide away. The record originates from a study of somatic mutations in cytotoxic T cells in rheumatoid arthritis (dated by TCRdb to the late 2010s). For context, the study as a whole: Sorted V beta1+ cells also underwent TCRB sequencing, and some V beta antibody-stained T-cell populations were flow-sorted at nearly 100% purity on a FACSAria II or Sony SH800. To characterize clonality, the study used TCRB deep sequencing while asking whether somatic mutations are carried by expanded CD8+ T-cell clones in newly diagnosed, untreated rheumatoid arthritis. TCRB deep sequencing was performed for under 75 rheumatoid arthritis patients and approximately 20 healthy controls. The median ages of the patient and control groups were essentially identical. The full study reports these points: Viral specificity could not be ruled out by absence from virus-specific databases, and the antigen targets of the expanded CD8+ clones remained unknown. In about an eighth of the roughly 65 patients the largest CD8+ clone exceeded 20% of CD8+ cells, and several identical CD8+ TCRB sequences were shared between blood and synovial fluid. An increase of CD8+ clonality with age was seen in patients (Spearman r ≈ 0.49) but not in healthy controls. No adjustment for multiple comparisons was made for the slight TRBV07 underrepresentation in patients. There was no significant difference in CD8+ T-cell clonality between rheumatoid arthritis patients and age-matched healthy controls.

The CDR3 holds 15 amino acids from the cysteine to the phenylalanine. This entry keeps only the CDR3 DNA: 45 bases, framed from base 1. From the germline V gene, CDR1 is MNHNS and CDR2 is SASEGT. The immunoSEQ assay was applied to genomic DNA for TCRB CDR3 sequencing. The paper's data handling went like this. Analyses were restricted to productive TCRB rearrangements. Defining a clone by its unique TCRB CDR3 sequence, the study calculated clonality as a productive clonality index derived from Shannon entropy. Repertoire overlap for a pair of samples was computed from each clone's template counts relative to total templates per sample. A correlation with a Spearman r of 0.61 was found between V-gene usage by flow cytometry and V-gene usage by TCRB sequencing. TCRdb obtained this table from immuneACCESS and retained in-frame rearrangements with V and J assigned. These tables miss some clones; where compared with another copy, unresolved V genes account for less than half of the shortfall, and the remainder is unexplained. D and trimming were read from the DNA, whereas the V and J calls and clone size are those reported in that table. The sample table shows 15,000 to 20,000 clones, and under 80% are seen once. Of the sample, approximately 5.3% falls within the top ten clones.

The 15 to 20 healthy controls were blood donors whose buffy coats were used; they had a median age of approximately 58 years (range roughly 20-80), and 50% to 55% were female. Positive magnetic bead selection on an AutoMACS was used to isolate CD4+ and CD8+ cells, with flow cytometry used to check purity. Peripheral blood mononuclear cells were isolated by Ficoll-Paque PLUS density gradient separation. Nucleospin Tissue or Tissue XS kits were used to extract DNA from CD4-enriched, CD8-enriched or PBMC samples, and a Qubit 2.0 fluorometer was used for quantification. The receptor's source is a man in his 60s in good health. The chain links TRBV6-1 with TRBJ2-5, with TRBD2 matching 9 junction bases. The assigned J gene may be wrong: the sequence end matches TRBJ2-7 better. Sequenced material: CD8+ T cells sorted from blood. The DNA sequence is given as TGTGCCAGCAGTGAAACTCAGCGGGAGGTCTACGAGCAGTACTTC. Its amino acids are CASSETQREVYEQYF.